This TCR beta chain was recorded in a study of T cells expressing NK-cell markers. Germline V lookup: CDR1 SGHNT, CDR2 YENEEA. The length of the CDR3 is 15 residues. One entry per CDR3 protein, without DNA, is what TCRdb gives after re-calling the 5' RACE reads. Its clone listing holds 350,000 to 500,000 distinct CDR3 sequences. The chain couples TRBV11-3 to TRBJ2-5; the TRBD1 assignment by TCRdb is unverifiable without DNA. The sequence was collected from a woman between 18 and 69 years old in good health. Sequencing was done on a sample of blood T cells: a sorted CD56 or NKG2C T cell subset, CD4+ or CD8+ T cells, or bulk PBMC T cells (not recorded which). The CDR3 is CASSLRTGRQETQYF.